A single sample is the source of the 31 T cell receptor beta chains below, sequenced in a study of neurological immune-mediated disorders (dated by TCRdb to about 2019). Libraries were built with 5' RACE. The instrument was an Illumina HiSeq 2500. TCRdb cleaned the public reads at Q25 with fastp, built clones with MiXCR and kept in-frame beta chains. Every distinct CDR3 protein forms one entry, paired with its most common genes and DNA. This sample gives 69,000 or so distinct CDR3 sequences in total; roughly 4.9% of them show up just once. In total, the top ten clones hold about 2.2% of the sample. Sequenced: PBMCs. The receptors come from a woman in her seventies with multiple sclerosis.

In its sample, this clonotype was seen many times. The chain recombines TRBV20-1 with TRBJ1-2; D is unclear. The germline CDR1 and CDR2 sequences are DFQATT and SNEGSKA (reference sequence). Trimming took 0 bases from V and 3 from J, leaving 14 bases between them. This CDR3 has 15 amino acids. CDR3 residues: CSARDRSQNYYGYTF. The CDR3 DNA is TGCAGTGCTAGAGATCGGTCACAGAATTACTATGGCTACACCTTC.

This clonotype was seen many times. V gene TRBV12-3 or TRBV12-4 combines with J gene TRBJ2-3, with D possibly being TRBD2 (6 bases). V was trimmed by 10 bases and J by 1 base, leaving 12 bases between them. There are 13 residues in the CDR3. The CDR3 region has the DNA TGTGCCATTACGGGGGAGCGCACAGATACGCAGTATTTT. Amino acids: CAITGERTDTQYF.

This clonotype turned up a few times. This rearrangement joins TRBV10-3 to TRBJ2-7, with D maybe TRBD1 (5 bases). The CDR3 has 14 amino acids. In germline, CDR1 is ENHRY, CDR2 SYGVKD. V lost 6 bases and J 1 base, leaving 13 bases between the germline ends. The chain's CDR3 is CAISRQGASYEQYF. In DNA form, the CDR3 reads TGTGCCATCAGCCGGCAGGGCGCTTCCTACGAGCAGTACTTC.

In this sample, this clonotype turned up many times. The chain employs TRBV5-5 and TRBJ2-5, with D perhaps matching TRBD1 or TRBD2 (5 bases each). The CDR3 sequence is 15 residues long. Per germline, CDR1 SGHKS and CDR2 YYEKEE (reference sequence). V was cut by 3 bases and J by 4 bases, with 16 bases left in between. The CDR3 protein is CASSSGGTTRETQYF. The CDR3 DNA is TGTGCCAGCAGCTCGGGTGGGACCACAAGAGAGACCCAGTACTTC. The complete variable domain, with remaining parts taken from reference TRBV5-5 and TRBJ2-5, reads DAGVTQSPTHLIKTRGQQVTLRCSPISGHKSVSWYQQVLGQGPQFIFQYYEKEERGRGNFPDRFSARQFPNYSSELNVNALLLGDSALYLCASSSGGTTRETQYFGPGTRLLVL.

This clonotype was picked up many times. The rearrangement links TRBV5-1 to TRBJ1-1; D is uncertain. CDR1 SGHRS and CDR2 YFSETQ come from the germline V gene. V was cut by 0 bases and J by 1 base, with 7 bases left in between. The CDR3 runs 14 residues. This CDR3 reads CASSLDTENTEAFF. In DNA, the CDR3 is TGCGCCAGCAGCTTGGATACGGAGAACACTGAAGCTTTCTTT.

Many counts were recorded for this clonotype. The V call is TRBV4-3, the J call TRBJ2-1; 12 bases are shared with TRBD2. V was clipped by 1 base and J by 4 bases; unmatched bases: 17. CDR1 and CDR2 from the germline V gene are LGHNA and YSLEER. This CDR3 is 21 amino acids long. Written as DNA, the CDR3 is TGCGCCAGCAGCCAAGGGGTTTTCGTGTCTAGCGGGAGGGAATCATACAATGAGCAGTTCTTC. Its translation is CASSQGVFVSSGRESYNEQFF.

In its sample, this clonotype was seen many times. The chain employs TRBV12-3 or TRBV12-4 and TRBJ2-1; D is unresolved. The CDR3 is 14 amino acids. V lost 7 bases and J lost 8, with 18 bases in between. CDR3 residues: CASTSGLHIDEQFF. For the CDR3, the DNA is TGTGCCAGCACCTCTGGTCTGCATATCGATGAGCAGTTCTTC.

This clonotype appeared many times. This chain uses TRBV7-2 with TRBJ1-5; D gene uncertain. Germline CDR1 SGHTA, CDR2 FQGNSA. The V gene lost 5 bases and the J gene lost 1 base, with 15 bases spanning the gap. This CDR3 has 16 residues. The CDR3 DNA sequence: TGTGCCAGCAGCCCCTCGCGGGGAATGAGCAATCAGCCCCAGCATTTT. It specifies CASSPSRGMSNQPQHF.

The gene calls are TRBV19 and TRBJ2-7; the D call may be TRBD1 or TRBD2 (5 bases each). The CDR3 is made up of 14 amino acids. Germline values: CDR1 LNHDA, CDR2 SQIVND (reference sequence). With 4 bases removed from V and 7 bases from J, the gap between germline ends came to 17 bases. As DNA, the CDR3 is TGTGCCAGTAGTACCCGGGACGGGTTTAAAGAGCAGTACTTC. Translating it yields CASSTRDGFKEQYF.

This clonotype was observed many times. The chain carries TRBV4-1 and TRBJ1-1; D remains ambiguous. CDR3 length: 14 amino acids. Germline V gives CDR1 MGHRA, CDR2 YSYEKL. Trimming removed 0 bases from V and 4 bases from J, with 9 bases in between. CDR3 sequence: CASSQDPRSTEAFF. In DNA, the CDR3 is TGCGCCAGCAGCCAAGATCCGCGGAGCACTGAAGCTTTCTTT.

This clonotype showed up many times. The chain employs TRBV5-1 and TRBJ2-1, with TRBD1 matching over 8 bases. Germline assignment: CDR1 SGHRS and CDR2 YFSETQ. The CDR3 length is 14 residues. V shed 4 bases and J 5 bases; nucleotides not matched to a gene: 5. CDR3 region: CASSLGQVDNEQFF. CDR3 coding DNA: TGCGCCAGCAGCCTGGGACAGGTAGACAATGAGCAGTTCTTC.

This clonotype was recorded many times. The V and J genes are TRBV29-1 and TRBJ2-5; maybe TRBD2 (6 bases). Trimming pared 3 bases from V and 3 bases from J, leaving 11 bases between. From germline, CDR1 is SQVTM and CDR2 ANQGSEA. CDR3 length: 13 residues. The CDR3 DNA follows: TGCAGCGTTGAGTGGAGGGAGGAAGAGACCCAGTACTTC. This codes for CSVEWREEETQYF.

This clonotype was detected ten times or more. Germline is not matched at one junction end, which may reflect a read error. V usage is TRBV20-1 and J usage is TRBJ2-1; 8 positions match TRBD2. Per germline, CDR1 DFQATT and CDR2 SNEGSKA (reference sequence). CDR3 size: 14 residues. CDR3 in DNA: TGCAGTGCTACGCCTAGCGGGCCCTATAATGAGCAGTTCTTC. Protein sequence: CSATPSGPYNEQFF.

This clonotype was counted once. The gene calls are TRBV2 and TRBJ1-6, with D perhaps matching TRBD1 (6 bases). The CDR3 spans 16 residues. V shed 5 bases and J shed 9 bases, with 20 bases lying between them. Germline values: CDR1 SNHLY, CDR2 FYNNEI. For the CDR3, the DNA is TGTGCCAGCAGTCGGGGAGGGCAGGGGCATTCTTCACCCCTCCACTTT. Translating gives CASSRGGQGHSSPLHF.

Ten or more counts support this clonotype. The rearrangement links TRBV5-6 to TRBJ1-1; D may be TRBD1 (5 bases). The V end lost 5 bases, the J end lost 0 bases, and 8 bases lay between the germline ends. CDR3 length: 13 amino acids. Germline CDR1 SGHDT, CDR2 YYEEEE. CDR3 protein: CASRRDLNTEAFF. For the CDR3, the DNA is TGTGCCAGCAGAAGGGACCTGAACACTGAAGCTTTCTTT.

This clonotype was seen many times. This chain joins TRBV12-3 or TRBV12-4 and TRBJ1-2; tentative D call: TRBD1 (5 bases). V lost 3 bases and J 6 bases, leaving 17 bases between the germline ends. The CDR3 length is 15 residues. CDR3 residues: CASSFGGAPPNGYTF. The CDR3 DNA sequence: TGTGCCAGCAGTTTTGGAGGGGCTCCCCCCAATGGCTACACCTTC.

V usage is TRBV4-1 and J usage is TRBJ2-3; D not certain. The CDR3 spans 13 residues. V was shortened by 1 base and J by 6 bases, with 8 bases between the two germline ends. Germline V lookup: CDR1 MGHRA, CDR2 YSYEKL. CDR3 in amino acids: CASSQVPPDTQYF. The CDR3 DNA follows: TGCGCCAGCAGCCAAGTCCCCCCGGATACGCAGTATTTT.

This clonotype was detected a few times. CDR3 DNA sequence: TGCGCCAGCAGCCTGTTGGGACTAGCGGGAGGGCCCGGCACCGGGGAGCTGTTTTTT. Translating gives CASSLLGLAGGPGTGELFF. This chain uses TRBV5-1 with TRBJ2-2, with 16 positions matching TRBD2. The CDR3 contains 19 residues. The junction had 10 bases not matched to a gene; V was cut back by 4 bases and J by 4 bases. Germline V gene data show CDR1 as SGHRS and CDR2 as YFSETQ. The full variable domain, completed using reference TRBV5-1 and TRBJ2-2, is KAGVTQTPRYLIKTRGQQVTLSCSPISGHRSVSWYQQTPGQGLQFLFEYFSETQRNKGNFPGRFSGRQFSNSRSEMNVSTLELGDSALYLCASSLLGLAGGPGTGELFFGEGSRLTVL.

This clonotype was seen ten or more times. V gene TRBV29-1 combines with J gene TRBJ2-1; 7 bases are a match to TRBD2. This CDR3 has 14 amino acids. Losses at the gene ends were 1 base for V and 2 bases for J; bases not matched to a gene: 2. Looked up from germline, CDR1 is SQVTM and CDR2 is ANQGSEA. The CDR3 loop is CSVEGSGTYNEQFF. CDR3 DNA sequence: TGCAGCGTTGAAGGGAGCGGGACCTACAATGAGCAGTTCTTC.

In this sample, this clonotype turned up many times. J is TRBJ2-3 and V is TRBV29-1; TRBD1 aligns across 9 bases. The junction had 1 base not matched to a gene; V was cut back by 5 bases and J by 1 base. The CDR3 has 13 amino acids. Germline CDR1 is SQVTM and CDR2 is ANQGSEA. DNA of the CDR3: TGCAGCGTTCGGGACAGGGGCACAGATACGCAGTATTTT. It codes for CSVRDRGTDTQYF.

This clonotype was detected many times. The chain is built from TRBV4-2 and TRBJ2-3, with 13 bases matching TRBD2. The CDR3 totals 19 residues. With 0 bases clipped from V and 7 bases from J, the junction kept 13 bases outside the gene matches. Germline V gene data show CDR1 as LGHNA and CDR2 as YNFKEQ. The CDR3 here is CASSQDPPGLTSGRNTQYF. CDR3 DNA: TGTGCCAGCAGCCAAGACCCCCCCGGTTTGACTAGCGGGAGGAATACGCAGTATTTT.

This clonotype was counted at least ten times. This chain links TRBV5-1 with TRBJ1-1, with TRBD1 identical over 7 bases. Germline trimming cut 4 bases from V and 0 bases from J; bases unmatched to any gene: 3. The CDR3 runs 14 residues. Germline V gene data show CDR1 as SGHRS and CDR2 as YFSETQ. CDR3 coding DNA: TGCGCCAGCAGCCGGGACAGCTTGAACACTGAAGCTTTCTTT. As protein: CASSRDSLNTEAFF.

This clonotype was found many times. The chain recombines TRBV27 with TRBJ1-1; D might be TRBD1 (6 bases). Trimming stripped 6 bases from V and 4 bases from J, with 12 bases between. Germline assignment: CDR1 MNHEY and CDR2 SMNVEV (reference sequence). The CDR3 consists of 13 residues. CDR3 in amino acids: CASSTGSVTEAFF. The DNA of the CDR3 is TGTGCCAGCAGCACAGGGTCTGTCACTGAAGCTTTCTTT.

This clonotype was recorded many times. Written as DNA, the CDR3 is TGCAGTGCTAGACGGACAGGGGTGAACACTGAAGCTTTCTTT. This sequence encodes CSARRTGVNTEAFF. The V gene is TRBV20-1, the J gene TRBJ1-1, with 9 nucleotides matching TRBD1. Trimming cost V 2 bases and J 0 bases; bases outside gene matches: 1. This CDR3 has 14 residues. Germline-derived CDR1 and CDR2 are DFQATT and SNEGSKA (reference sequence).

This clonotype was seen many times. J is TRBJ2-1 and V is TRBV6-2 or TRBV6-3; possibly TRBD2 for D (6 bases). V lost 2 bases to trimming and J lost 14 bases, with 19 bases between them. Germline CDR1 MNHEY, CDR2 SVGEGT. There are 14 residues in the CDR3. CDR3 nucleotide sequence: TGTGCCAGCAGTTACGGTGGTAGGAGGGCACTAGAGTTCTTC. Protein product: CASSYGGRRALEFF.

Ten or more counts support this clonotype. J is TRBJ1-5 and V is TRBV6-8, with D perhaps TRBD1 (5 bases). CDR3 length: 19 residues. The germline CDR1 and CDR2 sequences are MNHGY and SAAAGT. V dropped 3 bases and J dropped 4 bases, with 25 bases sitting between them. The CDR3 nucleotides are TGTGCCAGCAGTTATTTGATCCCCCAGGGCGGGGCGACTAATCAGCCCCAGCATTTT. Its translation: CASSYLIPQGGATNQPQHF.

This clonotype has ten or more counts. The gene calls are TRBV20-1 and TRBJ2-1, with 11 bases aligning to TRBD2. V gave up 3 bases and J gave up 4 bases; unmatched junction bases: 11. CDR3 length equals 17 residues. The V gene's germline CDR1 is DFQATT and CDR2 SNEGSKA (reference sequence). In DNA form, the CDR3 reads TGCAGTGCTAGGATGGCTAGCGGGAGGTTGGGATACAATGAGCAGTTCTTC. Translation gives CSARMASGRLGYNEQFF.

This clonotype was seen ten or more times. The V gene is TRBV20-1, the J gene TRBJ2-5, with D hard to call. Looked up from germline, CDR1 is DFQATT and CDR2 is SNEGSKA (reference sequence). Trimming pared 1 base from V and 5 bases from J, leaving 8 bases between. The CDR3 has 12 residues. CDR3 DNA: TGCAGTGCTAGAGTTGGAGAGGAGACCCAGTACTTC. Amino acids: CSARVGEETQYF.

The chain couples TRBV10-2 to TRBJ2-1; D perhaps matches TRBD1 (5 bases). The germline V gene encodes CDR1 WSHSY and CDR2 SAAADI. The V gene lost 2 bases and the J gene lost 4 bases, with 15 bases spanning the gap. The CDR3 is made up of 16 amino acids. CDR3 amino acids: CASSETGGTSYNEQFF. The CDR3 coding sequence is TGCGCCAGCAGTGAGACAGGCGGCACGTCTTACAATGAGCAGTTCTTC.

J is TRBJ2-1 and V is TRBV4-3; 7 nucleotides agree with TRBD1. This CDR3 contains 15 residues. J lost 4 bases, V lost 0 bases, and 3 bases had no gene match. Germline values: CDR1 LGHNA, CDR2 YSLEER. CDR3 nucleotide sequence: TGCGCCAGCAGCCAAGAGGGACAGCCTTACAATGAGCAGTTCTTC. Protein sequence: CASSQEGQPYNEQFF.

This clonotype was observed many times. CDR3 residues: CASSYTGTTPEQYF. CDR3 in DNA: TGTGCCAGCAGCTACACCGGGACGACTCCAGAGCAGTACTTC. The chain couples TRBV7-9 to TRBJ2-7; D may correspond to TRBD1 or TRBD2 (5 bases each). The ends were cut back, 4 bases at V and 7 bases at J, with 17 bases in the middle. The CDR3 consists of 14 residues. Germline-derived CDR1 and CDR2 are SEHNR and FQNEAQ (reference sequence).